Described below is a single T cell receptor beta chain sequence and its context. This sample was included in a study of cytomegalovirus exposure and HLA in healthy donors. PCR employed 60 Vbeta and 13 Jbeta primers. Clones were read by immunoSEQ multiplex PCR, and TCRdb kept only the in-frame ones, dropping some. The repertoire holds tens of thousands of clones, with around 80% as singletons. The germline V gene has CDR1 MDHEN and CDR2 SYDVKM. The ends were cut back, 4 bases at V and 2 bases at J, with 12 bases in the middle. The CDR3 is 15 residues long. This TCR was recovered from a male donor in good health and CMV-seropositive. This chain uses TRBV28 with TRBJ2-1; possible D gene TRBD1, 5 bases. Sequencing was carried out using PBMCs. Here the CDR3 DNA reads TGTGCCAGCAGTTGGCCTGGGGCCACCTACAATGAGCAGTTCTTC. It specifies CASSWPGATYNEQFF.